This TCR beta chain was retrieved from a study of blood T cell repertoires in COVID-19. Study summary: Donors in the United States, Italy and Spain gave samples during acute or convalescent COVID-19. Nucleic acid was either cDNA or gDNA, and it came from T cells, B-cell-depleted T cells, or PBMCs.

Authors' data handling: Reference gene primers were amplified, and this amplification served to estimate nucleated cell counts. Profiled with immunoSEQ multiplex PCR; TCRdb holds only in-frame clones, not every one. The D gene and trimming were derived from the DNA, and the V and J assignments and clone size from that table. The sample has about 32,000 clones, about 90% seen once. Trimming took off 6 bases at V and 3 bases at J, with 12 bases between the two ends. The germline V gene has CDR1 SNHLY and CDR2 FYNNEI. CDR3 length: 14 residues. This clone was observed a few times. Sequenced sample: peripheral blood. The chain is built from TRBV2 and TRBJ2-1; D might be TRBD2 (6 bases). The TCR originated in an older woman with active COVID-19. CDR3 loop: CASRPGTFYNEQFF. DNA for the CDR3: TGTGCCAGCAGGCCCGGGACTTTCTACAATGAGCAGTTCTTC.